The T cell receptor beta chain described here comes from a study of identical twins. V was cut by 3 bases and J by 5 bases, with 16 bases left in between. The CDR3 extends over 15 amino acids. Via MiXCR, TCRdb re-called the 5' RACE reads, giving one row per CDR3 protein. The data show 510,000 or so distinct CDR3 sequences, with about 15% seen just once and roughly 0.42% held by the top ten. These data are also associated with another study on yellow fever vaccine responses in identical twins.

V and J are TRBV12-3 or TRBV12-4 and TRBJ2-5; perhaps TRBD2 as D (6 bases). The sample was CD4+ T cells sorted from blood. The receptor comes from a woman aged 18-29 years in good health. The CDR3 region is CASSFGTQSLETQYF. For the CDR3, the DNA is TGTGCCAGCAGTTTCGGGACTCAGAGTCTGGAGACCCAGTACTTC.